The subject of this entry is one T cell receptor (beta chain). Per germline, CDR1 SGHTA and CDR2 FQGTGA. This CDR3 is built from 14 residues. Trimming took off 2 bases at V and 7 bases at J, with 11 bases between the two ends. In the original processing: Reference gene primer amplification in the assay estimated nucleated cell counts. Libraries were prepared by immunoSEQ multiplex PCR; TCRdb keeps only in-frame clonotypes and omits some of them. That table gives V, J and clone size, and the DNA gave D and trimming. The sample consists of some 80,000 clones, about 88% of them appearing once. The sample belongs to a study of blood T cell repertoires in COVID-19. Whole-study context: Nucleic acid was either cDNA or gDNA, and it came from T cells, B-cell-depleted T cells, or PBMCs.

The sequenced sample was peripheral blood. The chain recombines TRBV7-3 with TRBJ2-2; the D is unclear. This TCR was sampled from a human donor in a cohort sampled during active COVID-19. The CDR3 here is CASSLDAIRGELFF. Written as DNA, the CDR3 is TGTGCCAGCAGCTTAGATGCTATACGCGGGGAGCTGTTTTTT.